This is a list of T cell receptor beta chains from one sample in a study of T cell responses to AZD1222 COVID-19 vaccine. Here immunoSEQ multiplex PCR was the method, and the copy in TCRdb shows in-frame clones only, minus some. The sample yields more than 140,000 clones, just over 90% seen once. Source: peripheral blood, taken on day 0 of MenACWY control vaccination. These receptors were obtained from an adult in good health. Both conserved end residues are part of each CDR3. D genes are given only for firm matches. Clone size is stated in some rows and not others, as once, few, many or a class when expanded.

CDR3: CASRGQGVSGNTIYF
DNA: TGTGCCAGCAGGGGACAGGGGGTGTCAGGAAACACCATATATTTT
V: TRBV6-5
J: TRBJ1-3
size: -
D: TRBD1

CDR3: CASSSGGQGSGNTIYF
DNA: TGTGCCAGCAGTTCAGGAGGACAGGGCTCTGGAAACACCATATATTTT
V: TRBV28
J: TRBJ1-3
size: -
D: TRBD1

CDR3: CASSWGQGSSYEQYF
DNA: TGTGCCAGCAGCTGGGGACAGGGGAGCTCCTACGAGCAGTACTTC
V: TRBV7-8
J: TRBJ2-7
size: -
D: TRBD1

CDR3: CAIRTAGIANTGELFF
DNA: TGTGCCATCAGAACGGCAGGGATCGCGAACACCGGGGAGCTGTTTTTT
V: TRBV10-3
J: TRBJ2-2
size: -
D: -

CDR3: CASSAIAPGRFPKRVFF
DNA: TGTGCCAGCAGTGCCATCGCCCCGGGACGCTTCCCGAAAAGGGTGTTTTTT
V: TRBV6-1
J: TRBJ1-4
size: -
D: -

CDR3: CASSAGTGADEQYF
DNA: TGTGCCAGCAGCGCCGGGACAGGGGCGGACGAGCAGTACTTC
V: TRBV11-2
J: TRBJ2-7
size: once
D: TRBD1

CDR3: CATSRPQREDTEAFF
DNA: TGTGCCACCAGCAGACCCCAGAGAGAAGACACTGAAGCTTTCTTT
V: TRBV15
J: TRBJ1-1
size: once
D: -

CDR3: CASSYSSGQVYEQYF
DNA: TGTGCCAGCAGTTACTCGTCGGGACAAGTCTACGAGCAGTACTTC
V: TRBV6-5
J: TRBJ2-7
size: -
D: -

CDR3: CASSYGARGTGELFF
DNA: TGTGCCAGCAGTTACGGTGCGAGGGGGACCGGGGAGCTGTTTTTT
V: TRBV6-5
J: TRBJ2-2
size: once
D: -

CDR3: CASSFRWNTEAFF
DNA: TGTGCCAGCAGTTTTCGGTGGAACACTGAAGCTTTCTTT
V: TRBV27
J: TRBJ1-1
size: -
D: -

CDR3: CASRTGEETQYF
DNA: TGTGCCAGCCGAACGGGGGAAGAGACCCAGTACTTC
V: TRBV2
J: TRBJ2-5
size: -
D: -

CDR3: CASSVAVMNTEAFF
DNA: TGTGCCAGCAGCGTAGCCGTAATGAACACTGAAGCTTTCTTT
V: TRBV9
J: TRBJ1-1
size: few
D: -

CDR3: CASSQEIGVGTEAFF
DNA: TGTGCCAGCAGCCAAGAGATAGGGGTCGGGACTGAAGCTTTCTTT
V: TRBV3-1/TRBV3-2
J: TRBJ1-1
size: -
D: -

CDR3: CASSLVGTGRRGYGYTF
DNA: TGTGCCAGCAGCTTGGTGGGGACAGGGCGAAGGGGCTATGGCTACACCTTC
V: TRBV5-6
J: TRBJ1-2
size: -
D: TRBD1

CDR3: CASSPPFDEQFF
DNA: TGTGCCAGCAGCCCCCCCTTTGATGAGCAGTTCTTC
V: TRBV6-5
J: TRBJ2-1
size: -
D: -

CDR3: CASSEGPGYGYTF
DNA: TGTGCCAGCAGTGAAGGGCCTGGTTATGGCTACACCTTC
V: TRBV6-1
J: TRBJ1-2
size: -
D: -

CDR3: CASSVSVNNEQFF
DNA: TGTGCCAGCAGTGTGTCTGTAAACAATGAGCAGTTCTTC
V: TRBV12-3/TRBV12-4
J: TRBJ2-1
size: -
D: -

CDR3: CASSGDGIYGYTF
DNA: TGTGCCAGCAGCGGTGACGGGATCTATGGCTACACCTTC
V: TRBV5-4
J: TRBJ1-2
size: -
D: -

CDR3: CASSPQASVYEQFF
DNA: TGTGCCAGCTCACCCCAAGCTTCCGTCTATGAGCAGTTCTTC
V: TRBV18
J: TRBJ2-1
size: once
D: -

CDR3: CASSFDRHGEAFF
DNA: TGTGCCAGCAGCTTTGACAGGCACGGTGAAGCTTTCTTT
V: TRBV5-4
J: TRBJ1-1
size: -
D: -

CDR3: CSAEGTDTQYF
DNA: TGCAGTGCAGAGGGCACAGATACGCAGTATTTT
V: TRBV20-1
J: TRBJ2-3
size: -
D: -

CDR3: CASRGHLLTEAFF
DNA: TGTGCCAGCAGAGGACACTTGCTCACTGAAGCTTTCTTT
V: TRBV12-3/TRBV12-4
J: TRBJ1-1
size: -
D: -

CDR3: CASSEQTDYFRYF
DNA: TGTGCCAGCAGTGAACAAACGGATTATTTTCGGTACTTC
V: TRBV6-1
J: TRBJ2-7
size: -
D: -

CDR3: CASSLRTGPNSPLHF
DNA: TGTGCCAGCAGCTTAAGGACAGGGCCAAATTCACCCCTCCACTTT
V: TRBV7-8
J: TRBJ1-6
size: -
D: TRBD1

CDR3: CASSWGSDRHYEQYF
DNA: TGTGCCAGCTCATGGGGTTCCGACAGACACTACGAGCAGTACTTC
V: TRBV18
J: TRBJ2-7
size: -
D: -

CDR3: CASSPSSGPRSYEQYF
DNA: TGTGCCAGCAGCCCCAGCTCGGGACCTCGGTCCTACGAGCAGTACTTC
V: TRBV27
J: TRBJ2-7
size: -
D: -

CDR3: CASRTESSYEQYF
DNA: TGCGCCAGCCGGACAGAGAGCTCCTACGAGCAGTACTTC
V: TRBV5-1
J: TRBJ2-7
size: once
D: -

CDR3: CSASGGGSMGETQYF
DNA: TGCAGTGCTAGTGGCGGCGGGAGCATGGGAGAGACCCAGTACTTC
V: TRBV20-1
J: TRBJ2-5
size: -
D: TRBD2

CDR3: CASSLGADYYGYTF
DNA: TGTGCCAGCAGCTTAGGAGCGGATTACTATGGCTACACCTTC
V: TRBV11-2
J: TRBJ1-2
size: -
D: -

CDR3: CASSPGRVYEQFF
DNA: TGTGCCAGCAGCCCTGGACGAGTTTATGAGCAGTTCTTC
V: TRBV5-8
J: TRBJ2-1
size: -
D: -

CDR3: CASSLGPPSGRAYF
DNA: TGTGCCAGCAGCTTAGGTCCCCCTAGCGGGAGGGCCTACTTC
V: TRBV11-2
J: TRBJ2-5
size: -
D: TRBD2

CDR3: CASSGNGGADTEAFF
DNA: TGTGCCAGCAGCGGTAACGGGGGCGCGGACACTGAAGCTTTCTTT
V: TRBV2
J: TRBJ1-1
size: -
D: -

CDR3: CASTEPPGVESPLHF
DNA: TGTGCCAGCACCGAACCCCCAGGGGTGGAATCACCCCTCCACTTT
V: TRBV2
J: TRBJ1-6
size: once
D: -

CDR3: CAFSGTGGFEQYF
DNA: TGTGCCTTCTCCGGGACAGGGGGTTTCGAGCAGTACTTC
V: TRBV30
J: TRBJ2-7
size: -
D: TRBD1

CDR3: CASSAGHGNDYGYTF
DNA: TGTGCCAGCAGTGCTGGACATGGGAACGACTATGGCTACACCTTC
V: TRBV2
J: TRBJ1-2
size: once
D: -

CDR3: CASSLQPRSSYEQYF
DNA: TGTGCCAGCAGCTTACAGCCCCGAAGCTCCTACGAGCAGTACTTC
V: TRBV7-6
J: TRBJ2-7
size: once
D: -

CDR3: CASSLGGAGGYNEQFF
DNA: TGTGCCAGCAGCTTGGGAGGAGCGGGAGGGTACAATGAGCAGTTCTTC
V: TRBV5-4
J: TRBJ2-1
size: -
D: TRBD2

CDR3: CASSLTGNTIYF
DNA: TGTGCCAGCAGCTTGACCGGAAACACCATATATTTT
V: TRBV5-6
J: TRBJ1-3
size: once
D: -

CDR3: CASSLVGVYEQYF
DNA: TGTGCCAGCAGTTTGGTTGGAGTCTACGAGCAGTACTTC
V: TRBV6-5
J: TRBJ2-7
size: -
D: -

CDR3: CASSLDRTAPYSGNTIYF
DNA: TGTGCCAGCAGCTTGGATAGAACGGCTCCATACTCTGGAAACACCATATATTTT
V: TRBV5-6
J: TRBJ1-3
size: -
D: -

CDR3: CASSWDGPNTEAFF
DNA: TGCGCCAGCAGCTGGGACGGACCGAACACTGAAGCTTTCTTT
V: TRBV5-1
J: TRBJ1-1
size: -
D: -

CDR3: CASSRTSGRAIGTGELFF
DNA: TGTGCCAGTAGTCGGACTAGCGGGAGGGCCATTGGCACCGGGGAGCTGTTTTTT
V: TRBV19
J: TRBJ2-2
size: -
D: TRBD2

CDR3: CASRTGNSPLHF
DNA: TGTGCCAGCAGGACAGGGAATTCACCCCTCCACTTT
V: TRBV25-1
J: TRBJ1-6
size: -
D: TRBD1

CDR3: CASSYSRDKNQPQHF
DNA: TGTGCCAGCAGTTACTCGAGAGACAAGAATCAGCCCCAGCATTTT
V: TRBV6-5
J: TRBJ1-5
size: -
D: -

CDR3: CASSRPGVWETQYF
DNA: TGTGCCAGCAGTCGGCCAGGGGTATGGGAGACCCAGTACTTC
V: TRBV25-1
J: TRBJ2-5
size: -
D: -

CDR3: CASSAGTSGADTQYF
DNA: TGTGCCAGCAGCGCCGGGACTAGCGGGGCAGATACGCAGTATTTT
V: TRBV9
J: TRBJ2-3
size: -
D: TRBD2

CDR3: CASSASHISDEQFF
DNA: TGCGCCAGCAGTGCAAGCCACATATCCGATGAGCAGTTCTTC
V: TRBV10-1
J: TRBJ2-1
size: -
D: -

CDR3: CASSHYRDGYGYTF
DNA: TGTGCCAGCAGTCATTACAGGGACGGCTATGGCTACACCTTC
V: TRBV11-2
J: TRBJ1-2
size: -
D: -

CDR3: CASSDRGAGYGYTF
DNA: TGTGCCAGCAGTGACCGGGGCGCGGGCTATGGCTACACCTTC
V: TRBV6-4
J: TRBJ1-2
size: -
D: -

CDR3: CASSQEEGLGYTF
DNA: TGCGCCAGCAGCCAAGAAGAGGGGTTGGGCTACACCTTC
V: TRBV4-1
J: TRBJ1-2
size: -
D: -

CDR3: CASSYGTGPYYGYTF
DNA: TGTGCCAGCAGTTACGGGACAGGGCCGTACTATGGCTACACCTTC
V: TRBV6-2/TRBV6-3
J: TRBJ1-2
size: -
D: TRBD1

CDR3: CASSPPLAGGRDTQYF
DNA: TGTGCCAGCTCACCGCCCCTAGCGGGGGGGAGAGATACGCAGTATTTT
V: TRBV18
J: TRBJ2-3
size: -
D: TRBD2

CDR3: CASSQARLGTYNEQFF
DNA: TGTGCCAGCAGCCAAGCTAGGCTCGGGACCTACAATGAGCAGTTCTTC
V: TRBV3-1/TRBV3-2
J: TRBJ2-1
size: -
D: -

CDR3: CASSLEGTIMNTEAFF
DNA: TGTGCCAGCAGCTTAGAGGGGACAATCATGAACACTGAAGCTTTCTTT
V: TRBV7-2
J: TRBJ1-1
size: -
D: -

CDR3: CASSLGTANTEAFF
DNA: TGCGCCAGCAGCCTTGGGACAGCCAACACTGAAGCTTTCTTT
V: TRBV4-1
J: TRBJ1-1
size: -
D: TRBD1